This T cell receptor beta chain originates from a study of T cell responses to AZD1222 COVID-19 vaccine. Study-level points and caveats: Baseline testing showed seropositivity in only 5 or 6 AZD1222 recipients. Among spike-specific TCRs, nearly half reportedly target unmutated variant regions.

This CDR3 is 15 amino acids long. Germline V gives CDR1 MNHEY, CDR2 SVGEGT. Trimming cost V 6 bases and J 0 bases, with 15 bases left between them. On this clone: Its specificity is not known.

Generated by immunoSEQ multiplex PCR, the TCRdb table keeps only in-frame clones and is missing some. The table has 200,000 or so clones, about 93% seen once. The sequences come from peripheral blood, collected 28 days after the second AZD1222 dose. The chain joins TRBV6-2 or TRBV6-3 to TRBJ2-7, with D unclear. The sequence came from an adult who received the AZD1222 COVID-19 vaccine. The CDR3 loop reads CASSPGSRSSYEQYF. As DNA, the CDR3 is TGTGCCAGCAGCCCAGGAAGTCGGAGCTCCTACGAGCAGTACTTC.